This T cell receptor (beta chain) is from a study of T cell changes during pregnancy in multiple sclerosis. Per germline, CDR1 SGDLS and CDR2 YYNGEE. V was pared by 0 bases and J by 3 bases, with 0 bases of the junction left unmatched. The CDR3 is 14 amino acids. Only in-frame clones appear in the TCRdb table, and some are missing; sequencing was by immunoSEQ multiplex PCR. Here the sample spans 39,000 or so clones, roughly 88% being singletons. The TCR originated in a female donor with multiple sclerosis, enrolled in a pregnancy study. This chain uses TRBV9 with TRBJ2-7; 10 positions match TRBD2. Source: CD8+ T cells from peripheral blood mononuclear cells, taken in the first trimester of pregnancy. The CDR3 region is CASSVGTSGYEQYF. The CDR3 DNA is TGTGCCAGCAGCGTAGGGACTAGCGGCTACGAGCAGTACTTC.